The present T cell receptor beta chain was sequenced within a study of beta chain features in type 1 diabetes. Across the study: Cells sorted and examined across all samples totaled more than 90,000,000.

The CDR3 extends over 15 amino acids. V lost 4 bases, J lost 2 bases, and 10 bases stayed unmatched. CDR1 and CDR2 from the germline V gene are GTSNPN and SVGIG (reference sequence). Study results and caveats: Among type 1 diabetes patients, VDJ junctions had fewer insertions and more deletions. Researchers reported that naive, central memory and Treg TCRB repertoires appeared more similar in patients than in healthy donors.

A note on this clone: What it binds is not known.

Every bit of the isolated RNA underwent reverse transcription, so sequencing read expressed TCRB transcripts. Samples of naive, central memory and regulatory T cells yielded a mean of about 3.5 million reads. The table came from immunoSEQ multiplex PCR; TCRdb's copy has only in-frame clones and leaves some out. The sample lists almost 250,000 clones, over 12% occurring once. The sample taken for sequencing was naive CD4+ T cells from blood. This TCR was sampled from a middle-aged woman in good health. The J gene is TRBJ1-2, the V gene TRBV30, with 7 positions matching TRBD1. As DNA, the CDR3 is TGTGCCTGGAACACGCCCAGGGGGTCCAACTATGGCTACACCTTC. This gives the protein CAWNTPRGSNYGYTF.